These 25 T cell receptor beta chains were sequenced from one sample in a study of OX40 agonist ivuxolimab in advanced cancers. TCRdb's copy holds only in-frame clones and misses some; the assay was immunoSEQ multiplex PCR. Of 74,000 or so clones listed, around 86% are singletons. The starting material was CD4+ or CD8+ T cells sorted from blood, obtained in a trial of the OX40 agonist ivuxolimab. These receptors were taken from an adult with an advanced solid tumor such as melanoma, head and neck, liver or kidney cancer.

This chain links TRBV5-1 with TRBJ1-1, with D unclear. The CDR3 is 12 residues long. Between the trimmed V and J ends, which lost 5 bases and 5 bases, there was a span of 10 bases. Germline V gives CDR1 SGHRS, CDR2 YFSETQ. The CDR3 DNA reads TGCGCCAGCAGTTTCTCCCAAACTGAAGCTTTCTTT. Translating gives CASSFSQTEAFF.

The chain is built from TRBV18 and TRBJ1-2; D uncertain. This CDR3 is 13 amino acids long. Germline V CDR1 and CDR2: KGHSH, LQKENI. Trimming took 0 bases from V and 8 from J, leaving 10 bases between them. The CDR3 is CASSPPEVYGYTF. The CDR3 DNA follows: TGTGCCAGCTCACCACCGGAAGTATACGGCTACACCTTC.

The chain has TRBV6-4 and TRBJ2-2, with TRBD1 matching 7 bases. J lost 5 bases, V lost 7 bases, and 7 bases had no gene match. The germline CDR1 and CDR2 sequences are MRHNA and SNTAGT. This CDR3 has 14 residues. The CDR3 is CASKGTALTGELFF. The DNA for the CDR3 is TGTGCCAGCAAGGGGACAGCACTTACCGGGGAGCTGTTTTTT.

The chain joins TRBV19 to TRBJ1-5; weak D call: TRBD1 (5 bases). V dropped 7 bases and J dropped 2 bases, with 15 bases sitting between them. The CDR3 contains 15 residues. CDR1 and CDR2 from the germline V gene are LNHDA and SQIVND (reference sequence). CDR3 sequence reads: CASTLIGGGNQPQHF. In nucleotides, the CDR3 is TGTGCCAGTACCCTAATCGGGGGAGGCAATCAGCCCCAGCATTTT.

This clone occurred once. The V call is TRBV7-2, the J call TRBJ1-5; D is ambiguous. In germline, CDR1 is SGHTA, CDR2 FQGNSA. Trimming took off 3 bases at V and 7 bases at J, with 10 bases between the two ends. This CDR3 is built from 13 residues. CDR3 amino acids: CASSLAGRQPQHF. The CDR3 DNA reads TGTGCCAGCAGCTTGGCTGGGAGACAGCCCCAGCATTTT.

The rearrangement links TRBV5-1 to TRBJ2-6, with D unclear. The CDR3 is made up of 15 amino acids. V was clipped by 1 base and J by 0 bases, with 5 bases between them. The germline gives CDR1 SGHRS, CDR2 YFSETQ. The CDR3 region is CASSLNPSGANVLTF. The CDR3 coding sequence is TGCGCCAGCAGCTTGAACCCCTCTGGGGCCAACGTCCTGACTTTC.

This chain connects TRBV4-3 to TRBJ2-2, with a tentative D call TRBD2 (6 bases). The CDR3 runs 14 residues. V gave up 8 bases and J gave up 1 base, with 11 bases separating them. Germline CDR1 LGHNA, CDR2 YSLEER. This CDR3 reads CASARTKNTGELFF. The CDR3 region has the DNA TGCGCCAGCGCAAGGACTAAGAACACCGGGGAGCTGTTTTTT.

This clone came up once. The rearrangement links TRBV7-2 to TRBJ2-5; 8 bases match TRBD2. CDR1 is SGHTA and CDR2 is FQGNSA in the germline V gene. The CDR3 contains 16 residues. Losses at the gene ends were 3 bases for V and 4 bases for J; bases not matched to a gene: 10. CDR3 region: CASSLLSGGFGETQYF. CDR3 in DNA: TGTGCCAGCAGCTTGTTATCGGGGGGGTTTGGAGAGACCCAGTACTTC.

The chain uses TRBV11-2 and TRBJ2-7; D may be TRBD1 (6 bases). The CDR3 length is 14 residues. V lost 5 bases and J 1 base, leaving 12 bases between the germline ends. Per the germline V gene, CDR1 is SGHAT and CDR2 is FQNNGV. The CDR3 loop reads CASSPLDRSYEQYF. Here the CDR3 DNA reads TGTGCCAGCAGCCCCTTGGACAGATCCTACGAGCAGTACTTC.

The chain couples TRBV4-3 to TRBJ2-2; TRBD2 agrees at 9 bases. This CDR3 contains 15 residues. The germline CDR1 and CDR2 sequences are LGHNA and YSLEER. Losses at the gene ends were 4 bases for V and 3 bases for J; bases not matched to a gene: 3. This CDR3 is CASSLAGAHTGELFF. CDR3 coding DNA: TGCGCCAGCAGCCTAGCGGGGGCCCACACCGGGGAGCTGTTTTTT.

A remark on this clone: Compared with germline, one end of the junction differs, possibly owing to a read error. The chain combines TRBV25-1 with TRBJ2-3; 8 bases align to TRBD2. CDR1 is MGHDK, CDR2 SYGVNS, per germline. The CDR3 runs 17 residues. The DNA for the CDR3 is TGTGCCGGCAGTAAGACTAGCGAGGGTCTTAGCACAGATACGCAGTATTTT. It specifies CAGSKTSEGLSTDTQYF.

The chain uses TRBV19 and TRBJ2-2, with 9 bases lining up with TRBD2. This CDR3 has 16 amino acids. After removal of 3 bases from V and 5 bases from J, the junction contained 7 bases not matched to a gene. Germline lookup yields CDR1 LNHDA and CDR2 SQIVND (reference sequence). The DNA for the CDR3 is TGTGCCAGTAGTATCCCAGCGGGGGGCGGTACCGGGGAGCTGTTTTTT. Its protein product is CASSIPAGGGTGELFF.

The V and J genes are TRBV19 and TRBJ2-1; 13 bases fit TRBD2. This CDR3 region has 15 residues. Germline CDR1 and CDR2: LNHDA and SQIVND (reference sequence). V gave up 5 bases and J gave up 8 bases; unmatched junction bases: 6. The CDR3 coding sequence is TGTGCCAGTAGTGGACTAGCGGGAGAGGGCCATGAGCAGTTCTTC. The encoded protein is CASSGLAGEGHEQFF.

The rearrangement joins TRBV2 to TRBJ1-3; TRBD1 might be the D (6 bases). This CDR3 spans 14 amino acids. CDR1 is SNHLY, CDR2 FYNNEI, per germline. V was cut by 5 bases and J by 1 base, with 9 bases left in between. This CDR3 reads CASSPGASGNTIYF. The CDR3 DNA sequence: TGTGCCAGCAGTCCAGGGGCTTCTGGAAACACCATATATTTT.

J is TRBJ2-1 and V is TRBV2; 8 bases are shared with TRBD1. J gave up 4 bases and V 8 bases, and 7 bases lay outside the gene matches. The CDR3 is made up of 14 amino acids. The germline V gene encodes CDR1 SNHLY and CDR2 FYNNEI. CDR3: CASSRTGGYNEQFF. CDR3 nucleotides: TGTGCCAGCTCCCGAACAGGGGGTTACAATGAGCAGTTCTTC. Using reference TRBV2 and TRBJ2-1 for the parts outside the CDR3, the full variable domain is EPEVTQTPSHQVTQMGQEVILRCVPISNHLYFYWYRQILGQKVEFLVSFYNNEISEKSEIFDDQFSVERPDGSNFTLKIRSTKLEDSAMYFCASSRTGGYNEQFFGPGTRLTVL.

V usage is TRBV7-7 and J usage is TRBJ2-3, with no clear D. CDR1 and CDR2 (germline): SSHAT, FNYEAQ (reference sequence). The CDR3 totals 14 residues. V lost 5 bases and J lost 6, with 15 bases in between. Here the CDR3 reads CASSRSRLDDTQYF. DNA for the CDR3: TGTGCCAGCAGCCGATCCCGACTGGACGATACGCAGTATTTT.

On this clone itself: Mismatch with germline at one junction end may stem from a read error. The same CDR3 arises from other DNA sequences in this sample as well. J is TRBJ2-2 and V is TRBV5-1, with 12 bases fitting TRBD2. Germline V gene data show CDR1 as SGHRS and CDR2 as YFSETQ. The CDR3 spans 16 residues. The CDR3 spells CASSLGTSGALGELFF. The CDR3 DNA follows: TGCGCCAGCAGCTTGGGGACTAGCGGGGCCCTCGGGGAGTTGTTTTTT.

CDR3 DNA sequence: TGCGCCAGCGCTGGGACAGGGACAGGCACTGAAGCTTTCTTT. Its translation is CASAGTGTGTEAFF. The genes are TRBV5-1 and TRBJ1-1; the match to TRBD1 covers 9 bases. V lost 7 bases, J lost 4 bases, and 8 bases stayed unmatched. The length of the CDR3 is 14 residues. Germline V lookup: CDR1 SGHRS, CDR2 YFSETQ.

The rearrangement uses TRBV25-1 and TRBJ1-2; tentatively, D is TRBD1 (5 bases). CDR1 is MGHDK and CDR2 is SYGVNS in the germline V gene. The CDR3 is 15 residues long. Trimming removed 3 bases at V and 6 bases at J, with 17 bases between. DNA for the CDR3: TGTGCCAGCAGTGATTCAGGGATCGGGCGGGATGGCTACACCTTC. The encoded protein is CASSDSGIGRDGYTF.

This rearrangement joins TRBV2 to TRBJ1-2; tentatively, D is TRBD1 (5 bases). This CDR3 has 18 amino acids. The germline gives CDR1 SNHLY, CDR2 FYNNEI. V lost 0 bases, J lost 5 bases, and 22 bases lay in between. The CDR3 region is CASSEALLIRADLYGYTF. Here the CDR3 DNA reads TGTGCCAGCAGTGAAGCGCTCTTAATCAGGGCCGACCTTTATGGCTACACCTTC. Full variable domain (rest looked up from reference TRBV2 and TRBJ1-2): EPEVTQTPSHQVTQMGQEVILRCVPISNHLYFYWYRQILGQKVEFLVSFYNNEISEKSEIFDDQFSVERPDGSNFTLKIRSTKLEDSAMYFCASSEALLIRADLYGYTFGSGTRLTVV.

The chain joins TRBV15 to TRBJ2-3; D may be TRBD1 or TRBD2 (5 bases each). Germline CDR1 and CDR2: LNHNV and YYDKDF (reference sequence). CDR3 length equals 18 residues. Trimming took 5 bases from V and 2 from J, leaving 23 bases between them. CDR3 nucleotide sequence: TGTGCCACCAGCTTGAGGGGCGGTCGACCAATAAACACAGATACGCAGTATTTT. This encodes CATSLRGGRPINTDTQYF.

This clone has a single count. The chain is built from TRBV6-1 and TRBJ2-1; 8 nucleotides match TRBD2. The CDR3 runs 15 residues. Per germline, CDR1 MNHNS and CDR2 SASEGT. Losses at the gene ends were 2 bases for V and 5 bases for J; bases not matched to a gene: 5. The CDR3 nucleotides are TGTGCCAGCAGTGAACTAGCGGGCTACAACAATGAGCAGTTCTTC. Its protein product is CASSELAGYNNEQFF.

The chain has TRBV10-3 and TRBJ2-7; 13 bases agree with TRBD2. The junction had 8 bases not matched to a gene; V was cut back by 4 bases and J by 2 bases. The CDR3 contains 17 residues. CDR1 is ENHRY, CDR2 SYGVKD, per germline. In DNA, the CDR3 is TGTGCCATCAGTGCCCCCGGGACTAGCGGGGTTACCTACGAGCAGTACTTC. Its protein is CAISAPGTSGVTYEQYF.

The count of this clone is one. J is TRBJ2-1 and V is TRBV14; D ambiguous. The V and J ends lost 4 bases and 6 bases respectively, with 10 bases between them. Germline CDR1 and CDR2: SGHDN and FVKESK. The CDR3 contains 13 residues. The CDR3 loop reads CASSPTGTNEQFF. The CDR3 nucleotides read TGTGCCAGCAGCCCGACGGGTACCAATGAGCAGTTCTTC.

The chain has TRBV5-1 and TRBJ1-1, with 9 positions matching TRBD1. The CDR3 totals 15 residues. The J segment lost 11 bases and the V segment lost 0 bases, leaving 11 bases of the junction unmatched. Germline assignment: CDR1 SGHRS and CDR2 YFSETQ. This CDR3 reads CASSLGGGQGRSAFF. CDR3 DNA sequence: TGCGCCAGCAGCTTGGGAGGGGGACAGGGTCGCTCGGCTTTCTTT.